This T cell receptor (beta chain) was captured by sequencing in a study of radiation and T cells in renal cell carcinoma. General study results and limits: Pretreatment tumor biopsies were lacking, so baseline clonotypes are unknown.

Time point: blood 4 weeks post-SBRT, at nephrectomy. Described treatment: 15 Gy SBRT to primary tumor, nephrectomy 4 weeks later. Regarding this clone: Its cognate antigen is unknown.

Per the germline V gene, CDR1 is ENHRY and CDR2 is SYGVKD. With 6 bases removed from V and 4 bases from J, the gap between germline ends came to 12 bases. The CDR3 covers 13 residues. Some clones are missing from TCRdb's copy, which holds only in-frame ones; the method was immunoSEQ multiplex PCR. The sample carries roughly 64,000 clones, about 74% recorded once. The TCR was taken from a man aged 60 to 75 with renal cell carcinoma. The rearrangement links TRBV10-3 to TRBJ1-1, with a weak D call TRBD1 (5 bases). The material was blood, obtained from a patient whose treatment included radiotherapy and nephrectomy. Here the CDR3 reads CAIRREGSTEAFF. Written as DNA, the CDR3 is TGTGCCATCAGGCGGGAGGGGTCCACTGAAGCTTTCTTT.